Listed here is a single T cell receptor beta chain. These data originate in a study of T cell changes during pregnancy in multiple sclerosis. Measured with immunoSEQ multiplex PCR; TCRdb has only the in-frame clones, and not every one. In the table there are over 50,000 clones, 80% to 90% of which are singletons. The clonotype was recovered from a female donor in good health, enrolled as a control in a pregnancy study. The source material was peripheral blood, sampled in the first trimester of pregnancy.

The CDR3 reads CASSLDGTGYNSPLHF. The CDR3 nucleotides read TGTGCCAGCAGCTTAGACGGGACAGGTTATAATTCACCCCTCCACTTT. V is TRBV7-2 and J is TRBJ1-6, with TRBD1 matching over 8 bases. V trimming: 1 base; J trimming: 4 bases; junction bases outside the gene matches: 3. The CDR3 is made up of 16 amino acids. Per germline, CDR1 SGHTA and CDR2 FQGNSA.